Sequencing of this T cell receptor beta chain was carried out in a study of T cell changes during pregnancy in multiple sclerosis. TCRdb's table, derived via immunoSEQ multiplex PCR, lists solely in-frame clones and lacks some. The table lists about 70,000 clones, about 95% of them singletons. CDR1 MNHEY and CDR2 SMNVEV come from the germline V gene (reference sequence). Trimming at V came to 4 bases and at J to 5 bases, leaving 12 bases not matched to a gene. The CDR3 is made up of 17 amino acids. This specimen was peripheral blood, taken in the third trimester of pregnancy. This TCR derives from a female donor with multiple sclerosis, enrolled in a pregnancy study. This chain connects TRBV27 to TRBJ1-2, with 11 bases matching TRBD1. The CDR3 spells CASSSTLGQGARYGYTF. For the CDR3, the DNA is TGTGCCAGCAGTTCCACACTAGGACAGGGGGCGCGATATGGCTACACCTTC.